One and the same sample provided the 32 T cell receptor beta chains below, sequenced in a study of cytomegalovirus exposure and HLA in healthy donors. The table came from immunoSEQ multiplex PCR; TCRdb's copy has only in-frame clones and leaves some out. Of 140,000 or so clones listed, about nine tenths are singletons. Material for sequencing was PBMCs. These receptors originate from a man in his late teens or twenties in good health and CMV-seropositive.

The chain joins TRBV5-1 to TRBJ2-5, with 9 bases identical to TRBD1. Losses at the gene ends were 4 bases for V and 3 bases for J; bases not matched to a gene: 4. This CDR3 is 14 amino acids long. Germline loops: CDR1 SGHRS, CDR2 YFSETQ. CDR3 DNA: TGCGCCAGCAGCCCTGGGACAGGGAAAGAGACCCAGTACTTC. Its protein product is CASSPGTGKETQYF.

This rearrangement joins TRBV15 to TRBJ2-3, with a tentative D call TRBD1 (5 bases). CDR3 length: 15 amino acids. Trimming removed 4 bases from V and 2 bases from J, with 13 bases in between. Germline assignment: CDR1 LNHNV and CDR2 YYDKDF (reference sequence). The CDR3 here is CATSIGAAFTDTQYF. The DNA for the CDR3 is TGTGCCACCAGCATAGGGGCAGCATTCACAGATACGCAGTATTTT.

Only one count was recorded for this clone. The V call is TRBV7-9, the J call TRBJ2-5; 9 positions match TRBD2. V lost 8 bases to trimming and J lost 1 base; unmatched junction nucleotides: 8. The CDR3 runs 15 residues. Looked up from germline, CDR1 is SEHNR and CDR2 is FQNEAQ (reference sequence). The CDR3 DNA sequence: TGTGCCAGCGTAAAGAGCGGGAGGATCCAAGAGACCCAGTACTTC. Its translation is CASVKSGRIQETQYF.

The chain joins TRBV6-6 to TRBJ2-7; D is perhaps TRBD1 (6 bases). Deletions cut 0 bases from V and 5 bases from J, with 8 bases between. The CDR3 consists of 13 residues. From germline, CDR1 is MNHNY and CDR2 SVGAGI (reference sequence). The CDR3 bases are TGTGCCAGCAGTTACTCTGGGACAAACGAGCAGTACTTC. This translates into CASSYSGTNEQYF.

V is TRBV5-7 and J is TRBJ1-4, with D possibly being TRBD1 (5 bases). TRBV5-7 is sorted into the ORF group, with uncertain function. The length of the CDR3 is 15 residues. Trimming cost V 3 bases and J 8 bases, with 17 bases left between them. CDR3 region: CASSYIQARGEKLFF. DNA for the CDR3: TGTGCCAGCAGCTATATACAGGCGAGAGGAGAAAAACTGTTTTTT.

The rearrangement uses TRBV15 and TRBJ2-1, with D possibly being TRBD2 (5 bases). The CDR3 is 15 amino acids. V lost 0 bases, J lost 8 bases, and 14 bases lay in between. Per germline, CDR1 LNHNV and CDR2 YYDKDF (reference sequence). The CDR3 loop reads CATSRDHLALDEQFF. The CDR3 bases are TGTGCCACCAGCAGAGATCACCTAGCCTTGGATGAGCAGTTCTTC.

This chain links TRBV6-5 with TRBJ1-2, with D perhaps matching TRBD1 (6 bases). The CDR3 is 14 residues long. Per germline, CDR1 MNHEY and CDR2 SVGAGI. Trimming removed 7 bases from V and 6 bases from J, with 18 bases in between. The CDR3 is CASTTSGHYNGYTF. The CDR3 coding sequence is TGTGCCAGCACTACCTCGGGACACTATAATGGCTACACCTTC.

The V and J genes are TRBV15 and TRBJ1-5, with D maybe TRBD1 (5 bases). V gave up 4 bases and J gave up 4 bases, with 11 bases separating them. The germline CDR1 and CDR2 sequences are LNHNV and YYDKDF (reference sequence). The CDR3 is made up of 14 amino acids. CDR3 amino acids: CATSTPRGNQPQHF. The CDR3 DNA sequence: TGTGCCACCAGCACCCCCCGGGGGAATCAGCCCCAGCATTTT.

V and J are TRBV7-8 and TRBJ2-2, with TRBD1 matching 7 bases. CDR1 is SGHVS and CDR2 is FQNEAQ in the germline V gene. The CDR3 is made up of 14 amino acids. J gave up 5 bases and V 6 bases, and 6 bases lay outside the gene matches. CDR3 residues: CASREGGWTGELFF. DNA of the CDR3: TGTGCCAGCAGGGAAGGGGGCTGGACCGGGGAGCTGTTTTTT.

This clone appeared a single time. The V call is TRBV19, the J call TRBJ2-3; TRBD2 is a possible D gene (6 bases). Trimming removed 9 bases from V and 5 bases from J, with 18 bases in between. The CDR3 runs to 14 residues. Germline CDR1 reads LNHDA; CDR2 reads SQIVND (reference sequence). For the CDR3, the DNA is TGTGCCAGCAAACCGGGACTCCCTGAAGATACGCAGTATTTT. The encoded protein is CASKPGLPEDTQYF. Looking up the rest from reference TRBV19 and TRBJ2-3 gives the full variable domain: DGGITQSPKYLFRKEGQNVTLSCEQNLNHDAMYWYRQDPGQGLRLIYYSQIVNDFQKGDIAEGYSVSREKKESFPLTVTSAQKNPTAFYLCASKPGLPEDTQYFGPGTRLTVL.

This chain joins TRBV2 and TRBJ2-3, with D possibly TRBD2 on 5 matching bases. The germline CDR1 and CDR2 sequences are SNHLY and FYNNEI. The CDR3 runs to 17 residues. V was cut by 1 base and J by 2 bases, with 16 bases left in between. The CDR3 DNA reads TGTGCCAGCAGTGAAGTAACCCTCCGGGGTTACACAGATACGCAGTATTTT. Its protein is CASSEVTLRGYTDTQYF. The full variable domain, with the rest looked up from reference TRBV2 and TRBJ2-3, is EPEVTQTPSHQVTQMGQEVILRCVPISNHLYFYWYRQILGQKVEFLVSFYNNEISEKSEIFDDQFSVERPDGSNFTLKIRSTKLEDSAMYFCASSEVTLRGYTDTQYFGPGTRLTVL.

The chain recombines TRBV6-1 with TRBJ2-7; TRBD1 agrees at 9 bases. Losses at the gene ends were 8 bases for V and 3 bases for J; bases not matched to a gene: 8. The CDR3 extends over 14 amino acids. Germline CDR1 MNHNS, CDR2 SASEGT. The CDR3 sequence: CASLPDRGSYEQYF. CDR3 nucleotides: TGTGCCAGCCTCCCGGACAGGGGTAGCTACGAGCAGTACTTC.

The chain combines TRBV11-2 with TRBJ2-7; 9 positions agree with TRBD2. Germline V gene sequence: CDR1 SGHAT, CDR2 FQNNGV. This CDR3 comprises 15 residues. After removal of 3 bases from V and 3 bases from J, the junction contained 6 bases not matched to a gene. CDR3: CASSFSGGEYYEQYF. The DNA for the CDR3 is TGTGCCAGCAGCTTTAGCGGGGGTGAATACTACGAGCAGTACTTC.

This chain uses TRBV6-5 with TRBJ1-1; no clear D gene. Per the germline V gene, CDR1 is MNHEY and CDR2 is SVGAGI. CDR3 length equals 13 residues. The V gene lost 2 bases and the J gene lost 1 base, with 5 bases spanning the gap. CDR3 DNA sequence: TGTGCCAGCAGTTACCCGGGGAACACTGAAGCTTTCTTT. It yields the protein CASSYPGNTEAFF.

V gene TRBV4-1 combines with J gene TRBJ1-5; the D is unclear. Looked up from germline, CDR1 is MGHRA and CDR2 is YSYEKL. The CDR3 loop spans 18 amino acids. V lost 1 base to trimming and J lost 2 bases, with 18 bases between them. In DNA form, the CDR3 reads TGCGCCAGCAGCCAAGTCCGGGAACAGTCTTGGCGCAATCAGCCCCAGCATTTT. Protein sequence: CASSQVREQSWRNQPQHF.

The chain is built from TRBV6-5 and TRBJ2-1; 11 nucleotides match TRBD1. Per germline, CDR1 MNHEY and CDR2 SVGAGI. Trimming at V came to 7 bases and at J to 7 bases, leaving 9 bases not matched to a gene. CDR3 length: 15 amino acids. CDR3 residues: CASTQGQGAANEQFF. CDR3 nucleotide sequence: TGTGCCAGCACTCAAGGACAGGGGGCGGCAAATGAGCAGTTCTTC.

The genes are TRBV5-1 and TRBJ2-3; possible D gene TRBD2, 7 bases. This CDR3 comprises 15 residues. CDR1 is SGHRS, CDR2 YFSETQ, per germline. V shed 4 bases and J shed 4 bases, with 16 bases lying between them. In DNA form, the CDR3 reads TGCGCCAGCAGCGCTGGGGGGGCCCGAGCAGATACGCAGTATTTT. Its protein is CASSAGGARADTQYF.

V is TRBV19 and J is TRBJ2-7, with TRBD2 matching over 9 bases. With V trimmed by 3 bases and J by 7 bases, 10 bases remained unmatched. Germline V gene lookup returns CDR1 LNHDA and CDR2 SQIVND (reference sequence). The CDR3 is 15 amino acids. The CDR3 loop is CASSIASGILGEQYF. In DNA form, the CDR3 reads TGTGCCAGTAGTATTGCTAGCGGGATCCTGGGGGAGCAGTACTTC.

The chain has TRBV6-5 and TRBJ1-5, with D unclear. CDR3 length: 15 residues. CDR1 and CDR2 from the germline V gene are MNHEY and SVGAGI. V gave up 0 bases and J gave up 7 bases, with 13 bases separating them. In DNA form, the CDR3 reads TGTGCCAGCAGTTACTCTACCGCTGGCGGGCAGCCCCAGCATTTT. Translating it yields CASSYSTAGGQPQHF.

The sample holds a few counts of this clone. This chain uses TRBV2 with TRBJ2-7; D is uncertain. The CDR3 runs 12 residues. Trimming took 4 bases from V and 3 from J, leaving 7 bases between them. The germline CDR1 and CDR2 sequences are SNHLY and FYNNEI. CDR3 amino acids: CASSADIYEQYF. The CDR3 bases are TGTGCCAGCAGTGCTGACATCTACGAGCAGTACTTC. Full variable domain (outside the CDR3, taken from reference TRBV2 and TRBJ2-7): EPEVTQTPSHQVTQMGQEVILRCVPISNHLYFYWYRQILGQKVEFLVSFYNNEISEKSEIFDDQFSVERPDGSNFTLKIRSTKLEDSAMYFCASSADIYEQYFGPGTRLTVT.

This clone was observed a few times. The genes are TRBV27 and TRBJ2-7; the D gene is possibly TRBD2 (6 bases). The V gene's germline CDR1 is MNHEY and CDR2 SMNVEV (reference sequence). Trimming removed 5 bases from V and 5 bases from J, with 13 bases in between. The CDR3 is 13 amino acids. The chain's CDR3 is CASSTAGPNEQYF. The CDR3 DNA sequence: TGTGCCAGCAGTACGGCGGGGCCTAACGAGCAGTACTTC.

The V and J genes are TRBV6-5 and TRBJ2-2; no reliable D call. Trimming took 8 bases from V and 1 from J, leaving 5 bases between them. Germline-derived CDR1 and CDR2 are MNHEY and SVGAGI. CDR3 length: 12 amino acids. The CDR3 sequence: CASSGNTGELFF. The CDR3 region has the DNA TGTGCCAGCTCAGGGAACACCGGGGAGCTGTTTTTT.

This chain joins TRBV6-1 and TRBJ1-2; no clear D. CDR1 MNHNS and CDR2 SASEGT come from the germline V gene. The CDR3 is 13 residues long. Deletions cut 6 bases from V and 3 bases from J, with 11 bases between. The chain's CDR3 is CASSERIYYGYTF. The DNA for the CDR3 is TGTGCCAGCAGCGAGCGAATTTACTATGGCTACACCTTC.

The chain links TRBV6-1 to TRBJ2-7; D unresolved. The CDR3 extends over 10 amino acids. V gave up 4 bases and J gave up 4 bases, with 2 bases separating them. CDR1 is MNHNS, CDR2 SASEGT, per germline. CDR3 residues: CASSVYEQYF. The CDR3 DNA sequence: TGTGCCAGCAGTGTATACGAGCAGTACTTC.

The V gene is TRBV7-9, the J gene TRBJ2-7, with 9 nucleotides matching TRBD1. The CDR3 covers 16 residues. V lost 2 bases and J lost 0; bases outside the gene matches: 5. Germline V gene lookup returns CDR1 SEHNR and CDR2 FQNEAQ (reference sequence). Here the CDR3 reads CASSLRPGQGSYEQYF. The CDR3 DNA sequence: TGTGCCAGCAGCTTACGGCCGGGACAGGGCTCCTACGAGCAGTACTTC. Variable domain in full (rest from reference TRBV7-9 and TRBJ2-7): DTGVSQNPRHKITKRGQNVTFRCDPISEHNRLYWYRQTLGQGPEFLTYFQNEAQLEKSRLLSDRFSAERPKGSFSTLEIQRTEQGDSAMYLCASSLRPGQGSYEQYFGPGTRLTVT.

The CDR3 DNA reads as TGTGCCAGCAGTTACGTTGTCAATCAAGAGACCCAGTACTTC. It yields the protein CASSYVVNQETQYF. V gene TRBV6-5 combines with J gene TRBJ2-5, with D unclear. V was pared by 2 bases and J by 2 bases, with 9 bases between. There are 14 residues in the CDR3. Per the germline V gene, CDR1 is MNHEY and CDR2 is SVGAGI.

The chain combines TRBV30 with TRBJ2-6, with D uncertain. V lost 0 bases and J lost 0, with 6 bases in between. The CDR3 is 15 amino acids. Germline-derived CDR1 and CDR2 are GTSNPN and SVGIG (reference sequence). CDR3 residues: CAWSVLSSGANVLTF. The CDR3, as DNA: TGTGCCTGGAGTGTTTTGAGCTCTGGGGCCAACGTCCTGACTTTC.

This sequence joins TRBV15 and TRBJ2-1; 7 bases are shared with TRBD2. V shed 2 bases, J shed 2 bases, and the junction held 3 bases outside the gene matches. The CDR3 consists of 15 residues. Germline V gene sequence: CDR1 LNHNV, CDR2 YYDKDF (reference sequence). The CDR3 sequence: CATSRLAETYNEQFF. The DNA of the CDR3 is TGTGCCACCAGCAGACTAGCGGAGACCTACAATGAGCAGTTCTTC.

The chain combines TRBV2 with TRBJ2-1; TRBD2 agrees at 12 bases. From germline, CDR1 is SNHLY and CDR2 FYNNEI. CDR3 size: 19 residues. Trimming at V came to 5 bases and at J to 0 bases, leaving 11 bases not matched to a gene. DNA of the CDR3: TGTGCCAGCAGTTTAGGACTAGCGGGAAAGATTAGCTCCTACAATGAGCAGTTCTTC. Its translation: CASSLGLAGKISSYNEQFF.

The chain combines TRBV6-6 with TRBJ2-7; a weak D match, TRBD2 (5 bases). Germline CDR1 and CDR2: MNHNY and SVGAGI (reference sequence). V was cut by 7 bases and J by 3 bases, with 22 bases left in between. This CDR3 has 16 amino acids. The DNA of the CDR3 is TGTGCCAGCACCCGGGATCCCAACCCTTACAACTACGAGCAGTACTTC. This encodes CASTRDPNPYNYEQYF.

The CDR3 sequence is CASAFYDREYNEQFF. CDR3 bases: TGCGCCAGCGCTTTTTATGACAGAGAGTACAATGAGCAGTTCTTC. This rearrangement joins TRBV5-1 to TRBJ2-1; tentatively, D is TRBD1 (5 bases). The CDR3 contains 15 residues. CDR1 SGHRS and CDR2 YFSETQ come from the germline V gene. Trimming took 7 bases from V and 4 from J, leaving 18 bases between them.

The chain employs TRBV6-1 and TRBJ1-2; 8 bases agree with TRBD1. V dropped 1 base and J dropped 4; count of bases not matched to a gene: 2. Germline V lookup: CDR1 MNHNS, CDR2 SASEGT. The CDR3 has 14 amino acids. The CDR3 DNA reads TGTGCCAGCAGTGAAGGGACAGGGCTCTATGGCTACACCTTC. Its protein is CASSEGTGLYGYTF.